Below are 30 T cell receptor beta chains sequenced from a single sample in a study of T-cell reconstitution after alpha-beta-depleted transplantation in children. Unique molecular identifiers tagged the TCRbeta library. TCRdb fed the PCR reads into MiXCR, producing one record per CDR3 protein. The repertoire holds fewer than 400,000 distinct CDR3 sequences, over 20% seen once, with 10% to 11% in the top ten. Sequencing used PBMCs, mostly from graft donor cells, obtained 180 days after TCRalphabeta/CD19-depleted stem cell transplant. The receptors derive from a male patient aged 10 to 17 who had a stem cell transplant for acute lymphoblastic leukemia, so the T cells may come from the graft donor.

This clonotype was found many times. The V call is TRBV12-3 or TRBV12-4, the J call TRBJ2-2; weak D call: TRBD2 (5 bases). Trimming removed 2 bases at V and 0 bases at J, with 10 bases between. This CDR3 region has 16 residues. CDR3 coding DNA: TGTGCCAGCAGTTTACGTCTAGCCGCGAACACCGGGGAGCTGTTTTTT. Translated: CASSLRLAANTGELFF.

This clonotype appeared a few times. The rearrangement joins TRBV20-1 to TRBJ2-7; D is possibly TRBD1 (5 bases). This CDR3 has 13 residues. Germline CDR1 DFQATT, CDR2 SNEGSKA (reference sequence). V dropped 1 base and J dropped 1 base, with 8 bases sitting between them. The CDR3 sequence: CSARAQVSYEQYF. CDR3 nucleotides: TGCAGTGCTAGAGCACAGGTTTCCTACGAGCAGTACTTC.

The chain employs TRBV18 and TRBJ2-5; 11 nucleotides match TRBD2. The CDR3 sequence is 16 residues long. The V gene end was trimmed by 0 bases and the J gene end by 2 bases; junction bases not matched to a gene: 2. The V gene's germline CDR1 is KGHSH and CDR2 LQKENI. Here the CDR3 reads CASSPPGLADQETQYF. The CDR3 DNA reads TGTGCCAGCTCACCACCGGGACTAGCGGATCAAGAGACCCAGTACTTC.

This clonotype occurred a few times. V gene TRBV29-1 combines with J gene TRBJ2-2, with TRBD2 as a possible D gene (5 bases). The CDR3 has 15 amino acids. Germline loops: CDR1 SQVTM, CDR2 ANQGSEA. With 5 bases removed from V and 0 bases from J, the gap between germline ends came to 13 bases. CDR3 protein: CSVSRAASNTGELFF. In nucleotides, the CDR3 is TGCAGCGTTTCCCGAGCGGCATCGAACACCGGGGAGCTGTTTTTT.

The rearrangement links TRBV5-1 to TRBJ2-1, with TRBD2 as a possible D gene (6 bases). The CDR3 consists of 18 residues. Per germline, CDR1 SGHRS and CDR2 YFSETQ. V lost 4 bases, J lost 0 bases, and 20 bases lay in between. CDR3 amino acids: CASSRRALSVSSYNEQFF. The DNA for the CDR3 is TGCGCCAGCAGCAGGAGGGCCCTTAGCGTGAGCTCCTACAATGAGCAGTTCTTC.

The V call is TRBV4-1, the J call TRBJ2-7; 9 nucleotides align to TRBD2. V lost 0 bases to trimming and J lost 3 bases; unmatched junction nucleotides: 6. The germline gives CDR1 MGHRA, CDR2 YSYEKL. This CDR3 region has 16 residues. The CDR3 nucleotides read TGCGCCAGCAGCCAAGATCCGCGGGAGGGCCTCTACGAGCAGTACTTC. This encodes CASSQDPREGLYEQYF.

The V and J genes are TRBV7-8 and TRBJ2-1; TRBD2 aligns across 11 bases. The CDR3 is made up of 19 amino acids. Germline trimming cut 1 base from V and 2 bases from J; bases unmatched to any gene: 10. CDR1 SGHVS and CDR2 FQNEAQ come from the germline V gene. CDR3 residues: CASSLVLLPGLAAYNEQFF. The CDR3 DNA reads as TGTGCCAGCAGCTTAGTCTTACTCCCGGGACTAGCGGCCTACAATGAGCAGTTCTTC.

This clonotype was detected many times. The chain has TRBV12-3 or TRBV12-4 and TRBJ2-7; TRBD1 matches 9 bases. This CDR3 has 15 residues. V was clipped by 5 bases and J by 2 bases; unmatched bases: 7. The CDR3 nucleotides are TGTGCCAGCAGTAGTCCGGGACAGGGAGCCTACGAGCAGTACTTC. The encoded protein is CASSSPGQGAYEQYF.

V usage is TRBV20-1 and J usage is TRBJ1-5; 10 bases are shared with TRBD1. CDR1 and CDR2 from the germline V gene are DFQATT and SNEGSKA (reference sequence). The CDR3 runs to 15 residues. Trimming removed 0 bases from V and 6 bases from J; junction bases left unmatched: 5. The CDR3 loop reads CSARDRGTGVQPQHF. The CDR3 DNA sequence: TGCAGTGCTAGAGATCGGGGGACAGGGGTTCAGCCCCAGCATTTT.

This rearrangement joins TRBV14 to TRBJ2-5; 9 bases map to TRBD2. The length of the CDR3 is 15 residues. Germline V gene data show CDR1 as SGHDN and CDR2 as FVKESK. V lost 1 base and J lost 5; bases outside the gene matches: 5. The CDR3 spells CASSQGTSAWETQYF. The CDR3 DNA reads as TGTGCCAGCAGCCAAGGGACTAGCGCTTGGGAGACCCAGTACTTC.

The genes are TRBV4-2 and TRBJ2-1; weak D call: TRBD2 (6 bases). The V gene lost 3 bases and the J gene lost 0 bases, with 12 bases spanning the gap. The CDR3 is 16 amino acids. Germline values: CDR1 LGHNA, CDR2 YNFKEQ. Here the CDR3 reads CASSQISSDSYNEQFF. In DNA form, the CDR3 reads TGTGCCAGCAGCCAGATCTCTAGCGACTCCTACAATGAGCAGTTCTTC.

The genes are TRBV5-6 and TRBJ2-7; 11 bases are shared with TRBD1. The CDR3 loop spans 16 amino acids. Trimming took 4 bases from V and 5 from J; bases not matched to a gene: 11. CDR1 and CDR2 (germline): SGHDT, YYEEEE. The CDR3 region has the DNA TGTGCCAGCAGCGAGGGACAGGGGGTATTTGAACACGAGCAGTACTTC. Protein sequence: CASSEGQGVFEHEQYF.

The chain uses TRBV20-1 and TRBJ2-7, with D tentatively TRBD1 or TRBD2 (5 bases each). With 6 bases removed from V and 2 bases from J, the gap between germline ends came to 17 bases. In germline, CDR1 is DFQATT, CDR2 SNEGSKA (reference sequence). CDR3 length equals 14 residues. This chain's CDR3 is CSAKDRDGTYEQYF. For the CDR3, the DNA is TGCAGTGCAAAGGATCGGGACGGAACCTACGAGCAGTACTTC.

The sample holds a few counts of this clonotype. This chain joins TRBV5-1 and TRBJ2-3; D unresolved. This CDR3 is built from 15 residues. Germline V lookup: CDR1 SGHRS, CDR2 YFSETQ. V lost 3 bases to trimming and J lost 4 bases, with 15 bases between them. The CDR3 protein is CASSYQTTLADTQYF. The CDR3 nucleotides read TGCGCCAGCAGCTATCAAACCACCCTCGCAGATACGCAGTATTTT. Full variable domain (rest looked up from reference TRBV5-1 and TRBJ2-3): KAGVTQTPRYLIKTRGQQVTLSCSPISGHRSVSWYQQTPGQGLQFLFEYFSETQRNKGNFPGRFSGRQFSNSRSEMNVSTLELGDSALYLCASSYQTTLADTQYFGPGTRLTVL.

The chain carries TRBV7-9 and TRBJ2-1; D unclear. The V end was cut by 2 bases, the J end by 6 bases, with 11 bases between. The germline V gene encodes CDR1 SEHNR and CDR2 FQNEAQ (reference sequence). The CDR3 consists of 14 residues. CDR3 bases: TGTGCCAGCAGCTTACTGTCGGAACTCAATGAGCAGTTCTTC. As protein: CASSLLSELNEQFF.

A few counts support this clonotype. V and J are TRBV5-1 and TRBJ2-2; the match to TRBD2 covers 9 bases. In germline, CDR1 is SGHRS, CDR2 YFSETQ. This CDR3 is built from 15 residues. Trimming took 2 bases from V and 3 from J; bases not matched to a gene: 2. The CDR3 DNA follows: TGCGCCAGCAGCTTAAGCGGGAGGTACACCGGGGAGCTGTTTTTT. Residues: CASSLSGRYTGELFF.

This clonotype was seen only a few times. This chain's CDR3 is CASSFGAPGQGIGYTF. The CDR3 DNA sequence: TGTGCCAGCAGTTTCGGTGCTCCGGGACAGGGGATCGGCTACACCTTC. The chain employs TRBV12-3 or TRBV12-4 and TRBJ1-2; TRBD1 aligns across 10 bases. This CDR3 is 16 amino acids long. Trimming took 3 bases from V and 8 from J; bases not matched to a gene: 12.

There are a few counts of this clonotype. The V gene is TRBV4-1, the J gene TRBJ2-7; D tentatively fits TRBD1 or TRBD2 (5 bases each). The V end was cut by 1 base, the J end by 6 bases, with 22 bases between. CDR3 length equals 17 residues. The germline CDR1 and CDR2 sequences are MGHRA and YSYEKL. CDR3 sequence: CASSQVSLRDGAAEQYF. In nucleotides, the CDR3 is TGCGCCAGCAGCCAAGTCAGCCTCCGGGACGGAGCCGCCGAGCAGTACTTC.

This chain uses TRBV25-1 with TRBJ2-7, with 14 bases that match TRBD2. The CDR3 is 19 residues long. Germline V gene lookup returns CDR1 MGHDK and CDR2 SYGVNS. The J segment lost 4 bases and the V segment lost 1 base, leaving 12 bases of the junction unmatched. Here the CDR3 reads CASSEFAPLTSGRAYEQYF. Here the CDR3 DNA reads TGTGCCAGCAGTGAATTTGCCCCTTTGACTAGCGGGAGGGCTTACGAGCAGTACTTC.

The V gene is TRBV20-1, the J gene TRBJ1-5, with unresolved D. This CDR3 contains 14 residues. The germline V and J ends were trimmed by 6 bases and 0 bases, with 12 bases remaining between them. The germline V gene encodes CDR1 DFQATT and CDR2 SNEGSKA (reference sequence). CDR3 region: CSALQTGSNQPQHF. DNA for the CDR3: TGCAGTGCCCTACAAACGGGTAGCAATCAGCCCCAGCATTTT.

The count of this clonotype is one. The rearrangement joins TRBV5-1 to TRBJ1-5; D remains ambiguous. V was clipped by 0 bases and J by 6 bases, with 19 bases between them. Germline assignment: CDR1 SGHRS and CDR2 YFSETQ. The CDR3 is made up of 17 amino acids. The CDR3 is CASSLGDFERQVQPQHF. The CDR3 DNA is TGCGCCAGCAGCTTGGGGGATTTTGAAAGGCAGGTTCAGCCCCAGCATTTT.

This clonotype was recorded a few times. V and J are TRBV5-1 and TRBJ2-1; D tentatively fits TRBD1 or TRBD2 (5 bases each). The CDR3 contains 16 residues. Germline V gene data show CDR1 as SGHRS and CDR2 as YFSETQ. The germline V and J ends were trimmed by 4 bases and 4 bases, with 18 bases remaining between them. The CDR3 loop is CASSLRGFGQYNEQFF. CDR3 nucleotide sequence: TGCGCCAGCAGCCTTCGGGGCTTCGGACAATACAATGAGCAGTTCTTC.

The chain carries TRBV5-1 and TRBJ2-1, with 10 bases that match TRBD2. Germline-derived CDR1 and CDR2 are SGHRS and YFSETQ. This CDR3 is built from 15 residues. Trimming cost V 4 bases and J 7 bases; bases outside gene matches: 8. CDR3 DNA sequence: TGCGCCAGCAGCATGGGACTAGCGAGAGGGAATGAGCAGTTCTTC. This translates into CASSMGLARGNEQFF. Supplemented by reference TRBV5-1 and TRBJ2-1, the full variable domain reads KAGVTQTPRYLIKTRGQQVTLSCSPISGHRSVSWYQQTPGQGLQFLFEYFSETQRNKGNFPGRFSGRQFSNSRSEMNVSTLELGDSALYLCASSMGLARGNEQFFGPGTRLTVL.

This clonotype was counted a few times. This chain links TRBV29-1 with TRBJ2-5, with 7 bases that match TRBD2. The V gene end was trimmed by 6 bases and the J gene end by 4 bases; junction bases not matched to a gene: 8. CDR3 length: 13 residues. CDR1 is SQVTM, CDR2 ANQGSEA, per germline. This chain's CDR3 is CSVGGVPTETQYF. The DNA of the CDR3 is TGCAGCGTGGGGGGGGTGCCTACAGAGACCCAGTACTTC. The variable domain in full, completed from reference TRBV29-1 and TRBJ2-5, reads SAVISQKPSRDICQRGTSLTIQCQVDSQVTMMFWYRQQPGQSLTLIATANQGSEATYESGFVIDKFPISRPNLTFSTLTVSNMSPEDSSIYLCSVGGVPTETQYFGPGTRLLVL.

The table lists this clonotype with a count of one. The chain couples TRBV27 to TRBJ2-5; D might be TRBD2 (6 bases). Germline-derived CDR1 and CDR2 are MNHEY and SMNVEV (reference sequence). The CDR3 extends over 18 amino acids. V dropped 4 bases and J dropped 3 bases, with 24 bases sitting between them. CDR3 coding DNA: TGTGCCAGCAGTTCCCTCACGGGAGTTCAGAACCATAAAGAGACCCAGTACTTC. Translating it yields CASSSLTGVQNHKETQYF.

J is TRBJ1-1 and V is TRBV28; the D gene is possibly TRBD1 (6 bases). Germline V gene data show CDR1 as MDHEN and CDR2 as SYDVKM. The CDR3 has 12 amino acids. The ends were cut back, 5 bases at V and 8 bases at J, with 12 bases in the middle. This chain's CDR3 is CASSPFDREAFF. The CDR3 DNA sequence: TGTGCCAGCAGTCCTTTCGACAGGGAAGCTTTCTTT.

CDR3 residues: CASSYSSGRQETQYF. The CDR3 nucleotides read TGTGCCAGCAGTTACTCTTCCGGACGCCAAGAGACCCAGTACTTC. The chain combines TRBV6-5 with TRBJ2-5, with D unresolved. The CDR3 contains 15 residues. Germline-derived CDR1 and CDR2 are MNHEY and SVGAGI. V lost 0 bases and J lost 1, with 9 bases in between.

The chain carries TRBV20-1 and TRBJ2-7; D call uncertain. CDR1 and CDR2 (germline): DFQATT, SNEGSKA (reference sequence). The CDR3 length is 12 residues. V was trimmed by 4 bases and J by 3 bases, leaving 10 bases between them. The chain's CDR3 is CSATAVHYEQYF. In DNA form, the CDR3 reads TGCAGTGCTACGGCCGTCCACTACGAGCAGTACTTC.

A few counts support this clonotype. CDR3 bases: TGTGCCAGCAGTCCCAGGAGGCCCGGGATTTATGGCTACACCTTC. This encodes CASSPRRPGIYGYTF. V is TRBV12-3 or TRBV12-4 and J is TRBJ1-2; D call uncertain. V dropped 5 bases and J dropped 5 bases, with 18 bases sitting between them. This CDR3 comprises 15 residues.

This clonotype has more than one count but fewer than ten. The V gene is TRBV5-1, the J gene TRBJ2-4; the match to TRBD2 covers 8 bases. The CDR3 extends over 17 amino acids. With V trimmed by 0 bases and J by 6 bases, 11 bases remained unmatched. CDR1 is SGHRS, CDR2 YFSETQ, per germline. Written as DNA, the CDR3 is TGCGCCAGCAGCTTGGCCGTCCCGGGACTAGGACGAAACATTCAGTACTTC. Translating gives CASSLAVPGLGRNIQYF.